The rows below give T cell receptor beta chains drawn from one sample of a study of shared clonotypes between healthy human individuals. Only in-frame clones appear in the TCRdb table, and some are missing; sequencing was by immunoSEQ multiplex PCR. The table has 2 million to 2.5 million clones, 85% to 95% seen once; the top ten hold about 0.39%. The sample taken for sequencing was naive CD4+ T cells from PBMCs. These receptors all stem from a man in his late teens or twenties in good health. Some clones in this sample may be carry-over from other donors' samples. Both conserved end residues are part of each CDR3. D genes are given only for firm matches. Not every row has a clone size; where given, it reads once, few, many or a size class.

TRBV30,TRBJ2-4,NA,NA,CAWRKKAADFIQYF,TGTGCCTGGAGGAAAAAGGCAGCGGATTTCATTCAGTACTTC
TRBV7-2,TRBJ2-3,once,TRBD2,CASSLDSLAALTDTQYF,TGTGCCAGCAGCTTAGACAGTCTAGCGGCGCTCACAGATACGCAGTATTTT
TRBV23-1,TRBJ1-1,few,NA,CASSQGGRNTEAFF,TGCGCCAGCAGTCAAGGGGGAAGGAACACTGAAGCTTTCTTT
TRBV18,TRBJ1-1,NA,TRBD1,CASSSTGKNTEAFF,TGTGCCAGCTCATCGACAGGGAAGAACACTGAAGCTTTCTTT
TRBV11-3,TRBJ1-4,NA,NA,CASSLAGEKLFF,TGTGCCAGCAGCTTAGCCGGCGAAAAACTGTTTTTT
TRBV29-1,TRBJ1-2,NA,TRBD1,CSVEAGGQGFGYTF,TGCAGCGTTGAAGCGGGAGGACAGGGGTTTGGCTACACCTTC
TRBV27,TRBJ1-1,NA,TRBD1,CASSLGTGRTEAFF,TGTGCCAGCAGTTTAGGGACAGGGCGGACTGAAGCTTTCTTT
TRBV7-9,TRBJ2-1,NA,TRBD1,CASSFLRDRGFYNEQFF,TGTGCCAGCAGCTTTCTAAGGGACAGGGGGTTCTACAATGAGCAGTTCTTC
TRBV19,TRBJ2-7,once,TRBD2,CASSRGDEQYF,TGTGCCAGTAGTCGGGGGGACGAGCAGTACTTC
TRBV7-6,TRBJ2-1,once,TRBD2,CASSLYVGLAEKNEQFF,TGTGCCAGCAGCTTATATGTGGGACTAGCGGAGAAGAATGAGCAGTTCTTC
TRBV28,TRBJ2-3,NA,NA,CASSSSGPSTDTQYF,TGTGCCAGCAGTTCAAGCGGTCCTAGCACAGATACGCAGTATTTT
TRBV19,TRBJ1-1,NA,NA,CASSIGIGTEAFF,TGTGCCAGTAGTATCGGGATTGGAACTGAAGCTTTCTTT
TRBV11-2,TRBJ2-7,NA,TRBD2,CASSLVSGGRAPYEQYF,TGTGCCAGCAGCTTAGTCTCTGGCGGGAGGGCCCCCTACGAGCAGTACTTC
TRBV9,TRBJ1-2,NA,TRBD1,CASSPTGGWNYGYTF,TGTGCCAGCAGCCCAACAGGGGGGTGGAACTATGGCTACACCTTC
TRBV5-5,TRBJ1-3,NA,NA,CASSFSTNSGNTIYF,TGTGCCAGCAGCTTCTCGACTAACTCTGGAAACACCATATATTTT
TRBV4-1,TRBJ2-1,NA,NA,CASSQPGQYLEQFF,TGCGCCAGCAGCCAACCTGGACAGTACCTTGAGCAGTTCTTC
TRBV5-1,TRBJ2-4,NA,TRBD1,CASSLAGTGDSVVSAKNIQYF,TGCGCCAGCAGCTTGGCAGGGACAGGCGATAGTGTTGTTTCAGCCAAAAACATTCAGTACTTC
TRBV5-1,TRBJ2-1,NA,TRBD2,CASSLPLLAAGDEQFF,TGCGCCAGCAGCTTGCCGCTCCTAGCGGCTGGGGATGAGCAGTTCTTC
TRBV4-3,TRBJ1-5,NA,TRBD1,CASSRGQGNQPQHF,TGCGCCAGCAGCCGTGGACAGGGGAATCAGCCCCAGCATTTT
TRBV18,TRBJ1-4,NA,TRBD1,CASSPGQGGSEKLFF,TGTGCCAGCTCACCAGGACAGGGCGGTAGCGAAAAACTGTTTTTT
TRBV30,TRBJ1-1,NA,NA,CAWGDRATEAFF,TGTGCCTGGGGGGACCGGGCCACTGAAGCTTTCTTT
TRBV7-9,TRBJ2-7,NA,TRBD2,CASSLGTSGSGRPYEQYF,TGTGCCAGCAGCCTCGGGACTAGCGGGAGCGGAAGGCCCTACGAGCAGTACTTC
TRBV28,TRBJ1-2,once,TRBD1,CATRQGNYGYTF,TGTGCCACCAGACAGGGCAACTATGGCTACACCTTC
TRBV6-5,TRBJ1-1,NA,TRBD1,CASRQGWRTEAFF,TGTGCCAGCCGACAGGGTTGGAGGACTGAAGCTTTCTTT
TRBV20-1,TRBJ2-7,NA,NA,CSARRVEQYF,TGCAGTGCTAGGAGGGTCGAGCAGTACTTC
TRBV4-2,TRBJ1-1,NA,NA,CASSQTGGRSYTEAFF,TGTGCCAGCAGCCAGACCGGGGGCCGCTCTTACACTGAAGCTTTCTTT
TRBV28,TRBJ2-6,NA,NA,CASRTRGAVYSGANVLTF,TGTGCCAGCAGAACTCGAGGGGCCGTGTACTCTGGGGCCAACGTCCTGACTTTC
TRBV9,TRBJ2-7,NA,NA,CASSATASYEQYF,TGTGCCAGCAGCGCGACAGCTTCCTACGAGCAGTACTTC
TRBV19,TRBJ2-1,NA,NA,CASSPGSTLRNEQFF,TGTGCCAGTAGCCCCGGCAGTACACTGCGGAATGAGCAGTTCTTC
TRBV28,TRBJ2-2,NA,NA,CASSSVPNTGELFF,TGTGCCAGCAGCTCGGTCCCGAACACCGGGGAGCTGTTTTTT
TRBV7-3,TRBJ2-7,NA,TRBD1,CASSLFQGAPYEQYF,TGTGCCAGCAGCTTATTTCAGGGGGCTCCCTACGAGCAGTACTTC
TRBV7-9,TRBJ1-2,NA,NA,CASSFTGPYGYTF,TGTGCCAGCAGCTTTACAGGACCCTATGGCTACACCTTC
TRBV2,TRBJ1-1,NA,NA,CASSVTRQSEAFF,TGTGCCAGCAGTGTGACACGACAGTCTGAAGCTTTCTTT
TRBV28,TRBJ2-6,NA,NA,CASSTGQISGANVLTF,TGTGCCAGCAGCACCGGACAAATCTCTGGGGCCAACGTCCTGACTTTC
TRBV19,TRBJ2-4,NA,NA,CASSVQGGKNIQYF,TGTGCCAGTAGTGTCCAGGGTGGCAAAAACATTCAGTACTTC
TRBV5-1,TRBJ2-3,NA,NA,CASSRYGSTDTQYF,TGCGCCAGCAGTCGGTACGGAAGCACAGATACGCAGTATTTT
TRBV10-3,TRBJ2-7,few,NA,CAISQGTDEQYF,TGTGCCATCAGTCAGGGAACGGACGAGCAGTACTTC
TRBV2,TRBJ1-4,NA,NA,CASSEGVARAGKLFF,TGTGCCAGCAGTGAAGGGGTCGCGCGCGCCGGAAAACTGTTTTTT
TRBV29-1,TRBJ1-1,few,NA,CSVEDSVEAFF,TGCAGCGTTGAAGATTCGGTTGAAGCTTTCTTT
TRBV7-3,TRBJ2-1,NA,NA,CASSSAVGEQFF,TGTGCCAGCAGCTCGGCCGTTGGTGAGCAGTTCTTC
TRBV6-5,TRBJ2-1,NA,NA,CASSSAHNEQFF,TGTGCCAGCAGTTCAGCGCACAATGAGCAGTTCTTC
TRBV28,TRBJ1-2,NA,NA,CASREWRSNYGYTF,TGTGCCAGCAGAGAATGGCGGAGTAACTATGGCTACACCTTC
TRBV7-7,TRBJ1-5,NA,NA,CASVFGVKGEQPQHF,TGTGCCAGCGTTTTCGGGGTTAAGGGGGAGCAGCCCCAGCATTTT
TRBV7-6,TRBJ2-7,NA,NA,CASSLGIAYEQYF,TGTGCCAGCAGCTTGGGGATCGCCTACGAGCAGTACTTC
TRBV5-4,TRBJ2-5,NA,NA,CASSWAGGETQYF,TGTGCCAGCAGTTGGGCAGGGGGGGAGACCCAGTACTTC
TRBV5-4,TRBJ2-1,once,TRBD2,CASSLGAGGSYNEQFF,TGTGCCAGCAGCCTGGGCGCGGGAGGCTCCTACAATGAGCAGTTCTTC
TRBV28,TRBJ2-7,NA,TRBD2,CASNIGGLAFYEQYF,TGTGCCAGCAATATAGGGGGACTAGCTTTCTACGAGCAGTACTTC
TRBV10-3,TRBJ1-5,NA,NA,CAISDFPFGGQPQHF,TGTGCCATCAGTGACTTTCCCTTCGGGGGCCAGCCCCAGCATTTT
TRBV5-1,TRBJ2-3,NA,NA,CASSSDLDTQYF,TGCGCCAGCAGCTCGGACCTGGATACGCAGTATTTT
TRBV5-8,TRBJ2-2,NA,NA,CASSFFGSRDTGELFF,TGTGCCAGCAGCTTCTTCGGGAGTCGTGACACCGGGGAGCTGTTTTTT
TRBV7-7,TRBJ2-5,NA,TRBD2,CASSRSGIGETQYF,TGTGCCAGCAGCCGGAGCGGGATTGGGGAGACCCAGTACTTC
TRBV28,TRBJ2-1,NA,NA,CASSLVGNNEQFF,TGTGCCAGCAGTTTAGTTGGGAACAATGAGCAGTTCTTC